Included here is one T cell receptor beta chain sequence, with context. Its specificity is not known. Each CDR3 protein gets one entry after TCRdb re-called the 5' RACE reads with MiXCR. The data show 400,000 to 450,000 distinct CDR3 sequences, about 15% seen once. The data belong to a study of CD8 T cells in ankylosing spondylitis. Study-level results: It was reported that disease-linked clones were significantly enriched in matched ankylosing spondylitis synovial fluid. In synovial fluid and blood from reactive arthritis, some motif variants were previously reported. Several highly homologous variants formed a TCR beta motif that appeared characteristic of ankylosing spondylitis blood.

Between the trimmed V and J ends, which lost 5 bases and 4 bases, there was a span of 14 bases. The CDR3 is made up of 14 amino acids. Germline V gene data show CDR1 as SGHVS and CDR2 as FQNEAQ. The clonotype comes from a male donor with ankylosing spondylitis. The chain has TRBV7-8 and TRBJ2-5; a weak D match, TRBD2 (6 bases). The sequencing sample was made of blood, either unsorted or a sorted T cell fraction (not recorded which). The CDR3 loop is CASSPTWGGETQYF. CDR3 nucleotides: TGTGCCAGCAGCCCCACTTGGGGAGGAGAGACCCAGTACTTC.